These T cell receptor beta chains were read from a single sample in a study of T cells expressing NK-cell markers. TCRdb reanalyzed the 5' RACE reads and collapses them to one entry per CDR3 protein, without DNA. The record lists about 460,000 distinct CDR3 sequences, of which the ten most abundant hold 1.4% to 1.5%. The specimen was blood T cells: a sorted CD56 or NKG2C T cell subset, CD4+ or CD8+ T cells, or bulk PBMC T cells (not recorded which). All receptors come from a woman between 45 and 60 years old in good health. The CDR3 runs from the conserved cysteine through the conserved F or W. Fields, in order: J gene, V gene, CDR3 protein.

j_gene: TRBJ2-1; v_gene: TRBV12-3/TRBV12-4; CDR3aa: CASSLGTPSGGDNEQFF
j_gene: TRBJ2-7; v_gene: TRBV5-1; CDR3aa: CASSLGGSLTYEQYF
j_gene: TRBJ1-2; v_gene: TRBV7-9; CDR3aa: CASSRNRDDGYTF
j_gene: TRBJ2-5; v_gene: TRBV20-1; CDR3aa: CSARGRAGETQYF
j_gene: TRBJ2-2; v_gene: TRBV29-1; CDR3aa: CSVDPRRSGELFF
j_gene: TRBJ2-3; v_gene: TRBV4-2; CDR3aa: CASSHGQGSAQYF
j_gene: TRBJ2-2; v_gene: TRBV7-2; CDR3aa: CASSLVQGFGELFF
j_gene: TRBJ2-1; v_gene: TRBV5-1; CDR3aa: CASSLDRDSYNEQFF
j_gene: TRBJ2-2; v_gene: TRBV5-1; CDR3aa: CASSLWTSGRAGAGELFF
j_gene: TRBJ1-1; v_gene: TRBV15; CDR3aa: CATSRDRGIQEAFF
j_gene: TRBJ1-1; v_gene: TRBV29-1; CDR3aa: CSVQRGVNTEAFF
j_gene: TRBJ2-2; v_gene: TRBV12-3/TRBV12-4; CDR3aa: CASSPWKGGELFF
j_gene: TRBJ1-5; v_gene: TRBV5-1; CDR3aa: CASSSGLQGLNQPQHF
j_gene: TRBJ2-7; v_gene: TRBV20-1; CDR3aa: CSASSRLAGYEQYF
j_gene: TRBJ2-1; v_gene: TRBV20-1; CDR3aa: CSARDFRAAAGDPKEQFF
j_gene: TRBJ2-5; v_gene: TRBV20-1; CDR3aa: CSAIRWVGLAGAETQYF
j_gene: TRBJ2-7; v_gene: TRBV20-1; CDR3aa: CSATREGTSEQYF
j_gene: TRBJ2-2; v_gene: TRBV5-1; CDR3aa: CASSVTGVGELFF
j_gene: TRBJ2-2; v_gene: TRBV4-1; CDR3aa: CASSLRVGNTNTGELFF
j_gene: TRBJ1-2; v_gene: TRBV10-3; CDR3aa: CAISDQDREDGYTF
j_gene: TRBJ2-7; v_gene: TRBV5-1; CDR3aa: CASSLGLVAPEQYF
j_gene: TRBJ2-5; v_gene: TRBV20-1; CDR3aa: CSAYKPPLTSGESQETQYF
j_gene: TRBJ2-1; v_gene: TRBV19; CDR3aa: CASSIRTGSNEQFF
j_gene: TRBJ1-1; v_gene: TRBV5-1; CDR3aa: CASSLQGSWTEAFF
j_gene: TRBJ2-7; v_gene: TRBV20-1; CDR3aa: CSAGRGYEQYF
j_gene: TRBJ2-5; v_gene: TRBV20-1; CDR3aa: CSARDPVGHRGETQYF
j_gene: TRBJ2-1; v_gene: TRBV29-1; CDR3aa: CSVQKGLESEQFF
j_gene: TRBJ2-2; v_gene: TRBV20-1; CDR3aa: CSARGPRGGEVFF
j_gene: TRBJ1-2; v_gene: TRBV12-3/TRBV12-4; CDR3aa: CASSLSGTWSGYTF
j_gene: TRBJ1-4; v_gene: TRBV6-6; CDR3aa: CASSSGTEGQKLFF
j_gene: TRBJ2-2; v_gene: TRBV15; CDR3aa: CATSSSGRVNTGELFF
j_gene: TRBJ2-1; v_gene: TRBV5-5; CDR3aa: CASSFRAVNEQFF
j_gene: TRBJ1-2; v_gene: TRBV12-3/TRBV12-4; CDR3aa: CASSGTVGPSYGYTF
j_gene: TRBJ2-5; v_gene: TRBV20-1; CDR3aa: CSALDIGGYQETQYF
j_gene: TRBJ2-7; v_gene: TRBV9; CDR3aa: CASSVGPDHYEQYF
j_gene: TRBJ2-5; v_gene: TRBV4-1; CDR3aa: CASSQAYGLAEETQYF
j_gene: TRBJ1-3; v_gene: TRBV12-3/TRBV12-4; CDR3aa: CASTTLYSGNTIYF
j_gene: TRBJ2-5; v_gene: TRBV12-3/TRBV12-4; CDR3aa: CASRPLAGESRETQYF
j_gene: TRBJ2-5; v_gene: TRBV5-6; CDR3aa: CASAKGGRETQYF
j_gene: TRBJ2-7; v_gene: TRBV5-1; CDR3aa: CASLGQSRDEQYF
j_gene: TRBJ2-1; v_gene: TRBV6-4; CDR3aa: CASSPWAGNNEQFF
j_gene: TRBJ1-3; v_gene: TRBV19; CDR3aa: CASSYGTVSGNTIYF
j_gene: TRBJ2-1; v_gene: TRBV29-1; CDR3aa: CSVGLAGGLRSEQFF
j_gene: TRBJ2-1; v_gene: TRBV12-3/TRBV12-4; CDR3aa: CASRTMTGGPANEQFF
j_gene: TRBJ1-4; v_gene: TRBV12-3/TRBV12-4; CDR3aa: CASSPDIQSGQVKKLFF
j_gene: TRBJ2-5; v_gene: TRBV27; CDR3aa: CASSLFPLGTRGETQYF
j_gene: TRBJ2-5; v_gene: TRBV20-1; CDR3aa: CSNLRGKTQYF